The clone carrying this T cell receptor (beta chain) was detected ten times or more. What it binds is unknown. The ends lost 5 bases at V and 1 base at J; junction bases unmatched: 3. This CDR3 comprises 14 residues. The germline gives CDR1 SEHNR, CDR2 FQNEAQ (reference sequence). This sample was taken from a study of read filtering for tumor transcriptome and immune sequencing. At the level of the study: Mean patient age was 65.9 years, range roughly 47 to 90; 17 male, around 15 female. IR-seq gave about 4 to 10.27 million TCR reads per sample; RNA-seq gave about 80 to 1,300. Study-level points and caveats: Dropping single-read clonotypes raised IR-seq and RNA-seq shared-clonotype correlation.

Molecular barcoded adaptors covering alpha/delta and beta/gamma chains were used on 400 to 450 ng RNA. TCRdb called the reads again in MiXCR, with one record for every CDR3 protein. The sample has thousands of distinct CDR3 sequences, roughly 15% seen once. Sequencing input: a population of CD138-negative cells sorted from bone marrow. The TCR was taken from a donor over 35 with multiple myeloma. The rearrangement uses TRBV7-9 and TRBJ2-7; 9 bases are a match to TRBD2. CDR3 bases: TGTGCCAGCAGCCCTAGCGGGGCGTCCTACGAGCAGTACTTC. This translates into CASSPSGASYEQYF.